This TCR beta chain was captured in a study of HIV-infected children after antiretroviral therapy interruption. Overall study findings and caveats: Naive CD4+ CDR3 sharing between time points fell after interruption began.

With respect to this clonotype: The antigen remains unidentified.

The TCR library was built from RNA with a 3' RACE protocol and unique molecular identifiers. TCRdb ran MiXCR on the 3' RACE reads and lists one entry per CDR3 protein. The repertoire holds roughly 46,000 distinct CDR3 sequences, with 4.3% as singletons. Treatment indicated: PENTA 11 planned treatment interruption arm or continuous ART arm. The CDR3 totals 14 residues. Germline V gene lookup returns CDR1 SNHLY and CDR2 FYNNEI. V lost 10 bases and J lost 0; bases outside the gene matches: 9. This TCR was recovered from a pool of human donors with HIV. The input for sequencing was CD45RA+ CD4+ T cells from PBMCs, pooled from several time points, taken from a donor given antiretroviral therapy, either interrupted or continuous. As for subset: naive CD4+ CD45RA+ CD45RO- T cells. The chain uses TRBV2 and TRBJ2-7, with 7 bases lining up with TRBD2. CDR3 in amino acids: CATRGVTGSYEQYF. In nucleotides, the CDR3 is TGTGCCACCCGGGGGGTTACGGGCTCCTACGAGCAGTACTTC.